Below, one T cell receptor (beta chain) is given with its context. This CDR3 is also generated by other DNA sequences in the sample. cDNA synthesis used the whole RNA isolate, giving expressed TCRB sequences. Here immunoSEQ multiplex PCR was the method, and the copy in TCRdb shows in-frame clones only, minus some. The data contain about 210,000 clones, 11% of them singletons. The sample is drawn from a study of beta chain features in type 1 diabetes. With 0 bases removed from V and 8 bases from J, the gap between germline ends came to 10 bases. From germline, CDR1 is MGHDK and CDR2 SYGVNS. The CDR3 runs 14 residues. Blood was collected once per donor into heparin, averaging roughly 120 mL.

This chain uses TRBV25-1 with TRBJ1-4, with D unclear. This sequence originates from a man aged 18 to 30 in good health. Sequencing was carried out using central memory CD4+ T cells from blood. CDR3 in DNA: TGTGCCAGCAGTGAATATAGGTTCCCAGAAAAACTGTTTTTT. This gives the protein CASSEYRFPEKLFF.